These 29 T cell receptor beta chains came from one sample sequenced in a study of early T cells in non-severe SARS-CoV-2 infection. TCRdb recomputed calls from the 5' RACE reads with MiXCR, one row per CDR3 protein. Altogether fewer than 55,000 distinct CDR3 sequences are present, 9.5% to 11% being singletons, with the ten largest covering 13%. Sequenced material: whole blood. Receptors were obtained from an adult who was a healthcare worker with PCR-confirmed SARS-CoV-2 infection or an uninfected control (not recorded which).

The table lists this clonotype with a count of one. This rearrangement joins TRBV12-3 or TRBV12-4 to TRBJ1-3; tentative D call: TRBD1 (6 bases). This CDR3 is 16 amino acids long. With 3 bases removed from V and 5 bases from J, the gap between germline ends came to 17 bases. The CDR3 sequence is CASSFGGLRGRNTIYF. The CDR3 DNA follows: TGTGCCAGCAGTTTCGGGGGGCTAAGGGGAAGAAACACCATATATTTT.

This clonotype was counted at least ten times. The CDR3 coding sequence is TGTGCCAGCAGTTTCCTGACGGATTCGGGCTACACCTTC. It encodes CASSFLTDSGYTF. J is TRBJ1-2 and V is TRBV6-5; D unclear. The V end was cut by 4 bases, the J end by 8 bases, with 14 bases between. The germline V gene encodes CDR1 MNHEY and CDR2 SVGAGI. The CDR3 is made up of 13 amino acids.

This clonotype was counted only a few times. This chain uses TRBV28 with TRBJ2-5; the D is unclear. V lost 5 bases to trimming and J lost 5 bases, with 9 bases between them. The germline V gene encodes CDR1 MDHEN and CDR2 SYDVKM. The CDR3 contains 12 residues. CDR3 sequence: CASSPSRETQYF. The CDR3 DNA sequence: TGTGCCAGCAGTCCAAGTCGGGAGACCCAGTACTTC.

This clonotype was counted between two and nine times. This rearrangement joins TRBV6-6 to TRBJ1-5; no clear D. The V end was cut by 6 bases, the J end by 2 bases, with 17 bases between. Germline V lookup: CDR1 MNHNY, CDR2 SVGAGI (reference sequence). There are 16 residues in the CDR3. CDR3 residues: CASSSWTLDGNQPQHF. CDR3 sequence (DNA): TGTGCCAGCAGCTCTTGGACCCTGGATGGCAATCAGCCCCAGCATTTT.

This sequence joins TRBV6-2 or TRBV6-3 and TRBJ1-6; 8 bases line up with TRBD1. There are 14 residues in the CDR3. Trimming took 8 bases from V and 9 from J; bases not matched to a gene: 9. Germline V gives CDR1 MNHEY, CDR2 SVGEGT. The CDR3 bases are TGTGCCAGCTCGGGGGCAGGGGGCGTTTCACCCCTCCACTTT. Amino acid sequence: CASSGAGGVSPLHF.

In this sample, this clonotype turned up a few times. The chain recombines TRBV29-1 with TRBJ2-1, with 8 bases matching TRBD2. The germline CDR1 and CDR2 sequences are SQVTM and ANQGSEA. The CDR3 is 13 amino acids. V trimming: 5 bases; J trimming: 8 bases; junction bases outside the gene matches: 8. CDR3 loop: CSVPGGANYEQFF. The CDR3 DNA follows: TGCAGCGTTCCGGGGGGGGCTAACTATGAGCAGTTCTTC.

This clonotype was seen many times. The chain employs TRBV20-1 and TRBJ2-7; 7 bases match TRBD1. Germline CDR1 DFQATT, CDR2 SNEGSKA (reference sequence). The CDR3 loop spans 12 amino acids. Germline trimming cut 5 bases from V and 8 bases from J; bases unmatched to any gene: 9. The CDR3 loop reads CSAGDSQGKQYF. The CDR3, as DNA: TGCAGTGCTGGGGACAGCCAAGGCAAGCAGTACTTC.

This clonotype came up many times. The chain carries TRBV4-3 and TRBJ2-1, with unresolved D. With 0 bases removed from V and 6 bases from J, the gap between germline ends came to 15 bases. There are 16 residues in the CDR3. CDR1 and CDR2 from the germline V gene are LGHNA and YSLEER. The CDR3 reads CASSQDRLRGVNEQFF. The CDR3 DNA is TGCGCCAGCAGCCAAGATAGGTTACGAGGAGTCAATGAGCAGTTCTTC.

This clonotype has a count of ten or more. V and J are TRBV10-3 and TRBJ2-1; perhaps TRBD2 as D (6 bases). From germline, CDR1 is ENHRY and CDR2 SYGVKD. Trimming pared 7 bases from V and 7 bases from J, leaving 17 bases between. The CDR3 contains 14 residues. The CDR3 loop is CAIKGTYLVNEQFF. DNA for the CDR3: TGTGCCATCAAAGGGACTTATTTGGTTAATGAGCAGTTCTTC.

There are many counts of this clonotype. The chain carries TRBV27 and TRBJ1-6; no definite D call. The ends were cut back, 3 bases at V and 7 bases at J, with 7 bases in the middle. CDR3 length: 13 residues. From germline, CDR1 is MNHEY and CDR2 SMNVEV (reference sequence). The CDR3 loop reads CASSFGGNSPLHF. The CDR3 region has the DNA TGTGCCAGCAGTTTCGGAGGGAATTCACCCCTCCACTTT.

The chain has TRBV7-2 and TRBJ2-3, with a weak D call TRBD1 (5 bases). The V gene's germline CDR1 is SGHTA and CDR2 FQGNSA. Trimming removed 7 bases at V and 2 bases at J, with 13 bases between. This CDR3 region has 14 residues. CDR3 coding DNA: TGTGCCAGCACTCTGGCAGGGCCCACAGATACGCAGTATTTT. Protein: CASTLAGPTDTQYF. Based on the CDR3 plus reference TRBV7-2 and TRBJ2-3, the full variable domain is GAGVSQSPSNKVTEKGKDVELRCDPISGHTALYWYRQSLGQGLEFLIYFQGNSAPDKSGLPSDRFSAERTGGSVSTLTIQRTQQEDSAVYLCASTLAGPTDTQYFGPGTRLTVL.

The rearrangement links TRBV2 to TRBJ2-7; possible D gene TRBD2, 5 bases. Between the trimmed V and J ends, which lost 8 bases and 0 bases, there was a span of 14 bases. Germline assignment: CDR1 SNHLY and CDR2 FYNNEI. This CDR3 is 14 amino acids long. The CDR3, as DNA: TGTGCCAGCCAATTTAGCGTGAGCTCCTACGAGCAGTACTTC. This encodes CASQFSVSSYEQYF.

V usage is TRBV7-9 and J usage is TRBJ1-2, with D unresolved. Germline CDR1 and CDR2: SEHNR and FQNEAQ (reference sequence). Trimming removed 2 bases from V and 7 bases from J, with 5 bases in between. This CDR3 is 11 amino acids long. CDR3 DNA: TGTGCCAGCAGCTTAAGGGCTGGCTACACCTTC. This encodes CASSLRAGYTF. The entire variable domain, with the rest obtained from reference TRBV7-9 and TRBJ1-2, is as follows: DTGVSQNPRHKITKRGQNVTFRCDPISEHNRLYWYRQTLGQGPEFLTYFQNEAQLEKSRLLSDRFSAERPKGSFSTLEIQRTEQGDSAMYLCASSLRAGYTFGSGTRLTVV.

Many counts were recorded for this clonotype. This chain connects TRBV5-6 to TRBJ2-3; the D is unclear. Trimming shortened V by 4 bases and J by 5 bases, and 8 bases separated the two germline ends. The germline V gene encodes CDR1 SGHDT and CDR2 YYEEEE. The CDR3 covers 12 residues. As DNA, the CDR3 is TGTGCCAGCAGCGCCGAATTAGATACGCAGTATTTT. This sequence encodes CASSAELDTQYF.

This clonotype was recorded a few times. This rearrangement joins TRBV7-9 to TRBJ2-1; 10 bases match TRBD2. V lost 1 base, J lost 8 bases, and 11 bases stayed unmatched. This CDR3 region has 17 residues. Germline values: CDR1 SEHNR, CDR2 FQNEAQ (reference sequence). CDR3 residues: CASSLGLAGAVSDEQFF. The CDR3 DNA is TGTGCCAGCAGCTTAGGGCTAGCGGGAGCCGTTAGCGATGAGCAGTTCTTC.

The CDR3 sequence: CASTLTPGGRGNEQFF. As DNA, the CDR3 is TGTGCCAGCACCCTTACCCCCGGGGGCCGGGGCAATGAGCAGTTCTTC. The rearrangement links TRBV11-2 to TRBJ2-1; D may be TRBD1 or TRBD2 (6 bases each). Germline V gene lookup returns CDR1 SGHAT and CDR2 FQNNGV. This CDR3 contains 16 residues. The ends were cut back, 7 bases at V and 6 bases at J, with 22 bases in the middle.

This clonotype was seen a few times. The rearrangement joins TRBV12-3 or TRBV12-4 to TRBJ1-2; 8 bases align to TRBD1. This CDR3 spans 15 amino acids. V gave up 5 bases and J gave up 4 bases; unmatched junction bases: 9. The CDR3 nucleotides read TGTGCCAGCAGTCGCGCAGGGGGCTTTAGCTATGGCTACACCTTC. This sequence encodes CASSRAGGFSYGYTF.

This chain uses TRBV9 with TRBJ2-6; D assignment may be TRBD1 or TRBD2 (5 bases each). This CDR3 spans 15 amino acids. V was cut by 6 bases and J by 1 base, with 11 bases left in between. Germline assignment: CDR1 SGDLS and CDR2 YYNGEE. The CDR3 loop reads CASTRDLSGANVLTF. The CDR3 DNA is TGTGCCAGCACCAGGGACCTTTCTGGGGCCAACGTCCTGACTTTC.

In this sample, this clonotype turned up many times. The chain recombines TRBV11-2 with TRBJ2-5; 10 nucleotides match TRBD2. CDR3 length: 14 residues. The germline V gene has CDR1 SGHAT and CDR2 FQNNGV. The J segment lost 7 bases and the V segment lost 5 bases, leaving 7 bases of the junction unmatched. The CDR3 nucleotides read TGTGCCAGCAGCCAAACTACTAGCGGGGCGACCCAGTACTTC. As protein: CASSQTTSGATQYF.

The chain carries TRBV5-1 and TRBJ1-2; D is unclear. CDR3 size: 14 residues. Germline V lookup: CDR1 SGHRS, CDR2 YFSETQ. Trimming left V 1 base short and J 6 bases short, with 13 bases between. The CDR3 loop reads CASSLLGRIDGYTF. The CDR3 coding sequence is TGCGCCAGCAGCTTGTTAGGGCGAATTGATGGCTACACCTTC.

This clonotype was detected ten times or more. The chain couples TRBV6-5 to TRBJ2-7, with a tentative D call TRBD2 (6 bases). The CDR3 totals 15 residues. Between the trimmed V and J ends, which lost 2 bases and 2 bases, there was a span of 13 bases. CDR1 and CDR2 from the germline V gene are MNHEY and SVGAGI. The CDR3 sequence: CASSYRLGGAYEQYF. Written as DNA, the CDR3 is TGTGCCAGCAGTTACCGCCTCGGGGGAGCCTACGAGCAGTACTTC.

This clonotype was detected ten times or more. The V gene is TRBV5-1, the J gene TRBJ2-7; 9 bases are a match to TRBD1. This CDR3 region has 15 residues. V dropped 3 bases and J dropped 2; count of bases not matched to a gene: 6. The germline V gene has CDR1 SGHRS and CDR2 YFSETQ. Here the CDR3 reads CASSSGTGSPYEQYF. In DNA form, the CDR3 reads TGCGCCAGCAGCTCCGGGACAGGGTCCCCCTACGAGCAGTACTTC. The complete variable domain, with remaining parts taken from reference TRBV5-1 and TRBJ2-7, reads KAGVTQTPRYLIKTRGQQVTLSCSPISGHRSVSWYQQTPGQGLQFLFEYFSETQRNKGNFPGRFSGRQFSNSRSEMNVSTLELGDSALYLCASSSGTGSPYEQYFGPGTRLTVT.

The gene calls are TRBV3-1 and TRBJ2-5; 8 nucleotides align to TRBD2. V gave up 1 base and J gave up 2 bases; unmatched junction bases: 3. The CDR3 totals 15 residues. Germline V gene lookup returns CDR1 LGHDT and CDR2 YNNKEL (reference sequence). The DNA of the CDR3 is TGTGCCAGCAGCCAAGGACCGGGGGGGCAAGAGACCCAGTACTTC. It is translated as CASSQGPGGQETQYF.

This clonotype turned up a few times. V is TRBV6-5 and J is TRBJ2-7; D is uncertain. Germline values: CDR1 MNHEY, CDR2 SVGAGI. CDR3 length: 17 amino acids. Trimming pared 2 bases from V and 1 base from J, leaving 18 bases between. CDR3 protein: CASSYLQVAGFSYEQYF. In DNA form, the CDR3 reads TGTGCCAGCAGTTACCTCCAGGTGGCCGGATTTTCCTACGAGCAGTACTTC.

This clonotype appeared many times. The chain employs TRBV15 and TRBJ1-6, with D possibly matching TRBD1 (5 bases). Looked up from germline, CDR1 is LNHNV and CDR2 is YYDKDF (reference sequence). This CDR3 is built from 14 residues. Trimming stripped 1 base from V and 6 bases from J, with 7 bases between. CDR3 nucleotides: TGTGCCACCAGCAGAGTCAGGGTTAATTCACCCCTCCACTTT. This codes for CATSRVRVNSPLHF. The whole variable domain, filled in from reference TRBV15 and TRBJ1-6, reads DAMVIQNPRYQVTQFGKPVTLSCSQTLNHNVMYWYQQKSSQAPKLLFHYYDKDFNNEADTPDNFQSRRPNTSFCFLDIRSPGLGDTAMYLCATSRVRVNSPLHFGNGTRLTVT.

This clonotype was observed a handful of times. V and J are TRBV6-1 and TRBJ1-3; a possible D gene is TRBD1 (6 bases). This CDR3 has 13 residues. V was cut by 11 bases and J by 2 bases, with 13 bases left in between. Germline lookup yields CDR1 MNHNS and CDR2 SASEGT. The CDR3 region has the DNA TGTGCCGGCCGCCGGACAGCTGGAAACACCATATATTTT. Translation gives CAGRRTAGNTIYF.

This clonotype was observed many times. V is TRBV12-3 or TRBV12-4 and J is TRBJ1-2; D ambiguous. Trimming took off 2 bases at V and 4 bases at J, with 17 bases between the two ends. This CDR3 is 16 amino acids long. The CDR3 region has the DNA TGTGCCAGCAGTTTATTGGCCGGGTCAGTCCCCTATGGCTACACCTTC. It translates to CASSLLAGSVPYGYTF.

This chain uses TRBV20-1 with TRBJ2-5; TRBD2 agrees at 7 bases. Losses at the gene ends were 1 base for V and 1 base for J; bases not matched to a gene: 9. This CDR3 is 16 amino acids long. Germline CDR1 and CDR2: DFQATT and SNEGSKA (reference sequence). CDR3 amino acids: CSARGSSTSFQETQYF. The CDR3, as DNA: TGCAGTGCTAGAGGATCTTCGACTAGCTTCCAAGAGACCCAGTACTTC.

This clonotype occurred many times. The chain uses TRBV7-9 and TRBJ1-1; weak D call: TRBD1 (5 bases). V was trimmed by 5 bases and J by 5 bases, leaving 21 bases between them. From germline, CDR1 is SEHNR and CDR2 FQNEAQ (reference sequence). This CDR3 is 16 amino acids long. The CDR3 spells CASSLRGSGVGTEAFF. The DNA of the CDR3 is TGTGCCAGCAGCCTCCGGGGGTCGGGAGTGGGAACTGAAGCTTTCTTT.